The clone carrying this TCR beta chain was seen many times. The antigen remains undetermined. TCR beta CDR3 sequences were amplified from RNA transcripts. HTBI primers were the set used in a first-round RT-PCR of the TCR CDR3. TCRdb processed the multiplex PCR reads anew with MiXCR; each CDR3 protein has one entry. This table holds roughly 700,000 distinct CDR3 sequences, roughly a third found once. Orbital computed tomography and thyroid ultrasound, together with serum TRAb and thyroxine and clinical symptoms, were used for diagnoses. The PBMCs were sourced from fresh peripheral blood (about 9.7 ml). The data were obtained in a study of T cells in Graves' hyperthyroidism and ophthalmopathy. Background on the study: It was at initial diagnosis, before any treatment, that peripheral blood was collected. Findings and limits, study-wide: Most thyroid clonotypes expanded above 0.001 were also detected in blood.

Trimming pared 0 bases from V and 3 bases from J, leaving 11 bases between. The CDR3 runs 15 residues. Germline V gene lookup returns CDR1 MNHEY and CDR2 SVGAGI. The chain recombines TRBV6-5 with TRBJ1-1; D is undetermined. This sequence originates from a woman in her forties with Graves' hyperthyroidism. Material: blood. The CDR3 bases are TGTGCCAGCAGTTACTCTCACCGATTGGACACTGAAGCTTTCTTT. Residues: CASSYSHRLDTEAFF.